Listed here is a single TCR beta chain. Authors' analysis steps: Reference gene primer amplification in the assay estimated nucleated cell counts. Measured with immunoSEQ multiplex PCR; TCRdb has only the in-frame clones, and not every one. The V and J calls and the clone size are those of that table, but D and trimming were determined from the DNA. The profile shows roughly 250,000 clones, about 83% of them singletons. The data were obtained in a study of blood T cell repertoires in COVID-19. The CDR3 is 13 amino acids. CDR1 SGHTA and CDR2 FQGNSA come from the germline V gene. Trimming stripped 5 bases from V and 2 bases from J, with 7 bases between.

The sequence was collected from a human donor in a cohort sampled during active COVID-19. Sequencing was carried out using peripheral blood. The chain employs TRBV7-2 and TRBJ1-3; D gene unclear. CDR3 residues: CASSPGPGNTIYF. The CDR3 DNA sequence: TGTGCCAGCAGCCCTGGCCCTGGAAACACCATATATTTT.